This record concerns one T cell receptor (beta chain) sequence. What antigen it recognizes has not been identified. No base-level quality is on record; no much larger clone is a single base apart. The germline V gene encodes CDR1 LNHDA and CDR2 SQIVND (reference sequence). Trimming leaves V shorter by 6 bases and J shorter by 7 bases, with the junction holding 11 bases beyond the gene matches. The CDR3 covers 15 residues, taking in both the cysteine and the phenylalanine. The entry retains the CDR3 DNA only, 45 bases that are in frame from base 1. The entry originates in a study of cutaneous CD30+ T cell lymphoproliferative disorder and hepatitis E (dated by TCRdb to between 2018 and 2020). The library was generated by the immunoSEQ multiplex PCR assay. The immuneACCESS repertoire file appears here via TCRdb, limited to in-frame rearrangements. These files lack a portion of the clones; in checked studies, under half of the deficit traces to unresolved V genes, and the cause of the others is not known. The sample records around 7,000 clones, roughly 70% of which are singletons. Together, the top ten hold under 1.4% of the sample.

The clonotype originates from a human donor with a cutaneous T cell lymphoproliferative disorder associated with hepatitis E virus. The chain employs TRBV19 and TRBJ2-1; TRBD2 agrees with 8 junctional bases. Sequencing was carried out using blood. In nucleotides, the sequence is TGTGCCAGTAGCCCATATAGCGGGGTGAGGAATGAGCAGTTCTTC. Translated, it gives CASSPYSGVRNEQFF. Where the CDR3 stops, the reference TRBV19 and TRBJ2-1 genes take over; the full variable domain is DGGITQSPKYLFRKEGQNVTLSCEQNLNHDAMYWYRQDPGQGLRLIYYSQIVNDFQKGDIAEGYSVSREKKESFPLTVTSAQKNPTAFYLCASSPYSGVRNEQFFGPGTRLTVL.